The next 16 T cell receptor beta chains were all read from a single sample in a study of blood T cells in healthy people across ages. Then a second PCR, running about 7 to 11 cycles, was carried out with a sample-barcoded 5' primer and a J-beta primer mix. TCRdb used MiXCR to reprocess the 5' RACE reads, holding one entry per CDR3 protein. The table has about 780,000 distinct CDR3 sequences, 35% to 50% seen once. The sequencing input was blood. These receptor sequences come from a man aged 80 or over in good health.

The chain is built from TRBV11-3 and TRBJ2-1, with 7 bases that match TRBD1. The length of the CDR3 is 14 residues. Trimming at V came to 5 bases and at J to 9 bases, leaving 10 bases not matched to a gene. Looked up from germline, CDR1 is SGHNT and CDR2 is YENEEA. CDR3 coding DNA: TGTGCCAGCAGCACACGACAGGGCCGAGGTGAGCAGTTCTTC. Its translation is CASSTRQGRGEQFF. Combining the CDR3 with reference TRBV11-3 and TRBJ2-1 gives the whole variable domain EAGVVQSPRYKIIEKKQPVAFWCNPISGHNTLYWYLQNLGQGPELLIRYENEEAVDDSQLPKDRFSAERLKGVDSTLKIQPAELGDSAVYLCASSTRQGRGEQFFGPGTRLTVL.

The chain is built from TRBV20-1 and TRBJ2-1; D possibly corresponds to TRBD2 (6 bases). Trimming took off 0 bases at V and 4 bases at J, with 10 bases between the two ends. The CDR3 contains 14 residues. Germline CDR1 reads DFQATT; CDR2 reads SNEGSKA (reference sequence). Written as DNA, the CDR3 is TGCAGTGCTAGAGACGGGGGTGATTACAATGAGCAGTTCTTC. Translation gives CSARDGGDYNEQFF.

The CDR3: CSAGTSGRFSSYNEQFF. In nucleotides, the CDR3 is TGCAGTGCAGGGACTAGCGGGAGGTTTAGCTCCTACAATGAGCAGTTCTTC. The chain recombines TRBV20-1 with TRBJ2-1, with 15 nucleotides matching TRBD2. CDR3 length equals 17 residues. Trimming at V came to 6 bases and at J to 0 bases, leaving 6 bases not matched to a gene. Germline-derived CDR1 and CDR2 are DFQATT and SNEGSKA (reference sequence).

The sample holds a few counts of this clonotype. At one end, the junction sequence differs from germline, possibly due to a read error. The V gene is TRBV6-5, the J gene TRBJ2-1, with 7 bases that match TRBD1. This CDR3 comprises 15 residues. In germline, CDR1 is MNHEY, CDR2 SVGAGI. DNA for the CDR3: TGTGCCAGCACCAGGACAGGCTACTCCTGCAATGAGCAGTTCTTC. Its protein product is CASTRTGYSCNEQFF.

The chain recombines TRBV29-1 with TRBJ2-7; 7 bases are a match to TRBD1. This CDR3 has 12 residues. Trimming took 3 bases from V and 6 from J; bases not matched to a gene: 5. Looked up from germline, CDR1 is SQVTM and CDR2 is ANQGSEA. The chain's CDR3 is CSVEAGGPEQYF. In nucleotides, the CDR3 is TGCAGCGTTGAGGCAGGGGGACCCGAGCAGTACTTC.

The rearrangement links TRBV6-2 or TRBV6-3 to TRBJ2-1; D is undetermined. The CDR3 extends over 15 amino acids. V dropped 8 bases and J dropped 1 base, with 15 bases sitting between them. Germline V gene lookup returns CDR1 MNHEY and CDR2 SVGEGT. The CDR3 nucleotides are TGTGCCAGCGACAACCGGGCAGCATCCTACAATGAGCAGTTCTTC. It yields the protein CASDNRAASYNEQFF.

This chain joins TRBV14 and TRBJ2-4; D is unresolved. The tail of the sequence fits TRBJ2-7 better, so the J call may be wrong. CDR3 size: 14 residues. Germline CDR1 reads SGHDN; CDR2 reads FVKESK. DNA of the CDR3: TGTGCCAGCAGCCCAGGACCGCTCCTAGGCGAGCAGTACTTC. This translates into CASSPGPLLGEQYF.

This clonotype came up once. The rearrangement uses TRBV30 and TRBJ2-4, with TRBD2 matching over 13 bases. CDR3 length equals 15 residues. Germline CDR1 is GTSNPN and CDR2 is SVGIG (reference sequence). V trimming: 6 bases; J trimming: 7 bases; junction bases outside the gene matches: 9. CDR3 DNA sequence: TGTGCCTGCTGGACTAGCGGGAGAGACCGGAACATTCAGTACTTC. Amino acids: CACWTSGRDRNIQYF.

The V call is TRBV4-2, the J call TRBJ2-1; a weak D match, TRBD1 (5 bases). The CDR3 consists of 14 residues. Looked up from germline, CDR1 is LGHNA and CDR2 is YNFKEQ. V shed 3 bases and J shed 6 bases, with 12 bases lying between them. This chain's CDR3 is CASSQSGALNEQFF. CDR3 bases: TGTGCCAGCAGCCAGTCTGGGGCCCTCAATGAGCAGTTCTTC.

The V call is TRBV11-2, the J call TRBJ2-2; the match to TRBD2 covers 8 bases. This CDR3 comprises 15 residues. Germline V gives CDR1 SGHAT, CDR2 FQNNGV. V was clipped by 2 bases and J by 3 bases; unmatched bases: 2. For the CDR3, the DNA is TGTGCCAGCAGCTTATCGGGACTAGACACCGGGGAGCTGTTTTTT. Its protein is CASSLSGLDTGELFF.

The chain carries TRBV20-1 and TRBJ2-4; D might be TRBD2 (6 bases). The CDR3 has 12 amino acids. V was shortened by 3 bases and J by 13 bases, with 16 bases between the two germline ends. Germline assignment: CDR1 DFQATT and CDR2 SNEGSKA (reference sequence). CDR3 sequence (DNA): TGCAGTGCTAGGGGTAGTTCGGGGGAGCAGTACTTC. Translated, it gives CSARGSSGEQYF.

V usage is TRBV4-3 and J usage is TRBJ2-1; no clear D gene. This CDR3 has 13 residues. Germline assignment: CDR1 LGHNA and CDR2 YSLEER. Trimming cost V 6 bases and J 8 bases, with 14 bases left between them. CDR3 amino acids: CASRSVLGYEQFF. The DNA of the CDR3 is TGCGCCAGCAGATCCGTTCTGGGTTATGAGCAGTTCTTC.

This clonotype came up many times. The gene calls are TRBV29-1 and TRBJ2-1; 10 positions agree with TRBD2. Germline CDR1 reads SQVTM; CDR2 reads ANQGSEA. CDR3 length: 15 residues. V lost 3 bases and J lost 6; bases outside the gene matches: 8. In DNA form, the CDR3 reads TGCAGCGTTGATCCCTCTAGCGGGAGTTTCAATGAGCAGTTCTTC. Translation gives CSVDPSSGSFNEQFF.

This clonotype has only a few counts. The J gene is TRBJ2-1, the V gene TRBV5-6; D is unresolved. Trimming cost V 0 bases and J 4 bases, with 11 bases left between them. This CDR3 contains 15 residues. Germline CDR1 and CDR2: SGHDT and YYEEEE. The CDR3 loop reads CASSLGEMEYNEQFF. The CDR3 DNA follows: TGTGCCAGCAGCTTGGGGGAAATGGAATACAATGAGCAGTTCTTC.

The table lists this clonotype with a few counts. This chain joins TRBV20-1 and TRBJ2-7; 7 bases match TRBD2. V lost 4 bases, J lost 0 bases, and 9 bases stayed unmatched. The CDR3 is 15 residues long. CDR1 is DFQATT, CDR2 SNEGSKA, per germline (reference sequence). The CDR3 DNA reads TGCAGTGCTATTCCGGGACTAACACTCTCCTACGAGCAGTACTTC. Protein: CSAIPGLTLSYEQYF.

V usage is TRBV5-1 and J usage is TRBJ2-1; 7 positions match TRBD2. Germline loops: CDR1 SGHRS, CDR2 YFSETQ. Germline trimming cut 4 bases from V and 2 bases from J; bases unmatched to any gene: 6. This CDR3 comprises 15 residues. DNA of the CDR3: TGCGCCAGCAGCGGCCCCGGGGGGACCTACAATGAGCAGTTCTTC. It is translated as CASSGPGGTYNEQFF.